These T cell receptor beta chains were read from a single sample in a study of brain T cells in children with intractable seizures. The table came from immunoSEQ multiplex PCR; TCRdb's copy has only in-frame clones and leaves some out. The top ten clones hold 5.5% to 6% of a sample with about 340,000 clones, 93% of them seen once. The sample was peripheral blood, taken roughly 5 months after surgery. All receptors come from a boy in the first two years of life with tuberous sclerosis and intractable seizures. Both conserved end residues are part of each CDR3. D genes are given only for firm matches. The size entry is marked missing in some rows and otherwise reads once, few, many or a size class.

J gene,CDR3 length,V gene,clone size,D gene,CDR3 protein,CDR3 DNA
TRBJ2-5,15,TRBV7-2,once,TRBD2,CASSEVASGRETQYF,TGTGCCAGCAGCGAAGTGGCTAGCGGGAGGGAGACCCAGTACTTC
TRBJ1-1,13,TRBV29-1,once,NA,CSTGGLVNTEAFF,TGCAGCACAGGAGGATTGGTCAACACTGAAGCTTTCTTT
TRBJ1-1,14,TRBV30,NA,TRBD1,CAWSPRAGGVEGFF,TGTGCCTGGAGTCCCCGGGCAGGGGGAGTGGAAGGTTTCTTT
TRBJ2-5,13,TRBV19,NA,NA,CASSIERQETQYF,TGTGCCAGTAGTATCGAGAGGCAAGAGACCCAGTACTTC
TRBJ2-7,13,TRBV12-5,NA,NA,CASGPAPSYEQYF,TGTGCTAGTGGCCCGGCGCCCTCCTACGAGCAGTACTTC
TRBJ2-1,17,TRBV14,NA,TRBD1,CASSPGTGESRHNEQFF,TGTGCCAGCAGCCCAGGCACAGGGGAGTCTAGGCACAATGAGCAGTTCTTC
TRBJ1-4,15,TRBV5-7,NA,NA,CASSLGLHPSEKLFF,TGTGCCAGCAGCTTGGGCCTACACCCATCTGAAAAACTGTTTTTT
TRBJ2-1,14,TRBV19,NA,NA,CATSLGRSRYEQFF,TGTGCCACCTCCCTCGGGCGGTCCAGATATGAGCAGTTCTTC
TRBJ2-1,14,TRBV11-3,NA,TRBD2,CASSLAGGPNEQFF,TGTGCCAGCAGTCTAGCGGGGGGGCCCAATGAGCAGTTCTTC
TRBJ2-5,13,TRBV28,NA,NA,CASSRGGQETQYF,TGTGCCAGCAGCCGAGGGGGGCAAGAGACCCAGTACTTC
TRBJ2-1,13,TRBV6-5,NA,NA,CASSRDPLNEQFF,TGTGCCAGCAGCCGGGACCCACTCAATGAGCAGTTCTTC
TRBJ2-6,16,TRBV4-1,NA,TRBD1,CASSRTGDSGANVLTF,TGCGCCAGCAGCCGGACAGGGGACTCTGGGGCCAACGTCCTGACTTTC
TRBJ1-1,13,TRBV5-1,NA,NA,CASSLVGDTEAFF,TGCGCCAGCAGCTTGGTGGGGGACACTGAAGCTTTCTTT
TRBJ2-7,12,TRBV6-5,NA,NA,CASRDRYYEQYF,TGTGCCAGCAGAGACAGGTACTACGAGCAGTACTTC
TRBJ2-7,15,TRBV5-1,NA,TRBD2,CASSLSSGGTYEQYF,TGCGCCAGCAGCTTGAGTAGCGGGGGGACCTACGAGCAGTACTTC
TRBJ2-5,16,TRBV5-1,NA,TRBD2,CASSPDLAGVWKTQYF,TGCGCCAGCAGCCCCGACCTAGCGGGAGTTTGGAAGACCCAGTACTTC
TRBJ2-7,15,TRBV7-9,NA,NA,CASSPGQPLIYEQYF,TGTGCCAGCAGCCCGGGGCAGCCCCTTATCTACGAGCAGTACTTC
TRBJ2-1,13,TRBV14,NA,NA,CASRVSGANEQFF,TGTGCCAGCAGAGTTTCGGGGGCGAATGAGCAGTTCTTC
TRBJ2-1,15,TRBV5-6,NA,NA,CASSFVPGPYNEQFF,TGTGCCAGCAGCTTCGTCCCAGGGCCCTACAATGAGCAGTTCTTC
TRBJ1-3,16,TRBV10-3,NA,TRBD1,CAISEFTGGTGNTIYF,TGTGCCATCAGTGAATTTACAGGGGGGACAGGAAACACCATATATTTT
TRBJ1-2,15,TRBV5-5,NA,NA,CASSLVLETDYGYTF,TGTGCCAGCAGCCTGGTGTTGGAGACAGACTATGGCTACACCTTC